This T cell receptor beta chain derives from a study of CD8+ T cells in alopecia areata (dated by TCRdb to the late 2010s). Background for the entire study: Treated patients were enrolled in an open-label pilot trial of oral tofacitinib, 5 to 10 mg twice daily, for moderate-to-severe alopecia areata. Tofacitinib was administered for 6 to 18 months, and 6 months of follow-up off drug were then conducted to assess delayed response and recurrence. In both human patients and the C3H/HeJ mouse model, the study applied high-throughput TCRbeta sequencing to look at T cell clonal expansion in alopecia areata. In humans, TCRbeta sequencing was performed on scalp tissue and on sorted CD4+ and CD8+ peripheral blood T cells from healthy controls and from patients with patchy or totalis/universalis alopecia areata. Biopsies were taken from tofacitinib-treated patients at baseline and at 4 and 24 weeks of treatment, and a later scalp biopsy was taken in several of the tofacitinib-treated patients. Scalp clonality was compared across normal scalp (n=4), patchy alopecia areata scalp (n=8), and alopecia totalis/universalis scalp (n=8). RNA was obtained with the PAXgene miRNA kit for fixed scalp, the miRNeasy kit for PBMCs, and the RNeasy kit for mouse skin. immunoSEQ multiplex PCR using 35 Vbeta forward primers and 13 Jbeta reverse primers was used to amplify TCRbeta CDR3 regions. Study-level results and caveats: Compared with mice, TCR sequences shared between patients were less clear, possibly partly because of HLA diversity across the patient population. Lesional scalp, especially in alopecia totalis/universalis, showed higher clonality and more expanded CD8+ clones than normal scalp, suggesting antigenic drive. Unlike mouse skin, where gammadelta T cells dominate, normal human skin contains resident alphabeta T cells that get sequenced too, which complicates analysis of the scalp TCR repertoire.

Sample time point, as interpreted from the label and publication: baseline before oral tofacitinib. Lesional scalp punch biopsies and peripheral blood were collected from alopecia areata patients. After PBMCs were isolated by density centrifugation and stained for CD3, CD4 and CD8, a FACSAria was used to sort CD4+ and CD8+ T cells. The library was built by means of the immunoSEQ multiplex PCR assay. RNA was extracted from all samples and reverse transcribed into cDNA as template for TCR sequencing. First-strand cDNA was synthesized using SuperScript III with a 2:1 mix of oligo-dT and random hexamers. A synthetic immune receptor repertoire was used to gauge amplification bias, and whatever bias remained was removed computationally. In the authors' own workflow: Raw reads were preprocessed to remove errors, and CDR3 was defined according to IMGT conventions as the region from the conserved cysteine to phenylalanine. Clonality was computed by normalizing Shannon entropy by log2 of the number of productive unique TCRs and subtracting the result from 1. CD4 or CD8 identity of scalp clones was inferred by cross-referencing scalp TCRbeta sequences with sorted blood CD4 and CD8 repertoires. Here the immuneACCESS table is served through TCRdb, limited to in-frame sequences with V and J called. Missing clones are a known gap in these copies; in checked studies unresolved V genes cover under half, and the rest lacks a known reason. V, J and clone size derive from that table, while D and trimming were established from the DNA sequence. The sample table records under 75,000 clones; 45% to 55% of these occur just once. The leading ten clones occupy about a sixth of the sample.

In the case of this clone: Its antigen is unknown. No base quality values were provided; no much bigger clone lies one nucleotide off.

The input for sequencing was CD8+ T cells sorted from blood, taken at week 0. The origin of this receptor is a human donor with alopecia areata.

The DNA is TGTGCCAGCAGCTTAAACGGGGGCTCTAGTACTGAAGCTTTCTTT. This gives the protein CASSLNGGSSTEAFF. Here the chain combines TRBV11-2 and TRBJ1-1; TRBD1 is perhaps the D gene, given 6 matching bases. CDR1 and CDR2 were assigned from the germline V gene as SGHAT and FQNNGV. The CDR3 measures 15 amino acids from cysteine to phenylalanine. The DNA shown is the 45-base CDR3, in frame from base 1. V loses 2 bases, J loses 5 bases, and the germline ends lie 15 bases apart.